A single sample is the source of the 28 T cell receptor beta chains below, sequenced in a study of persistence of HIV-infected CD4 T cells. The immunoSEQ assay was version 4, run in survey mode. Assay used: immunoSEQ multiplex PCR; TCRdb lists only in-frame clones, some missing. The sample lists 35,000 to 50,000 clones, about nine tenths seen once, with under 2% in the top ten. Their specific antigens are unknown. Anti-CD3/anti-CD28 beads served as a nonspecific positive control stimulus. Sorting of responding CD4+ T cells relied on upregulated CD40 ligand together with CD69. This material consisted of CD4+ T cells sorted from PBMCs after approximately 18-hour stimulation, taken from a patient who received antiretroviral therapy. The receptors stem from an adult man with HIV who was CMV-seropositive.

The CDR3: CASRPSYTPQETQYF. As DNA, the CDR3 is TGTGCCAGCAGGCCCTCCTACACCCCCCAAGAGACCCAGTACTTC. This chain uses TRBV7-6 with TRBJ2-5; unclear D gene. The length of the CDR3 is 15 residues. The V and J ends lost 6 bases and 1 base respectively, with 15 bases between them. Germline V gives CDR1 SGHVS, CDR2 FNYEAQ.

CDR3 nucleotides: TGTGCCAGCTCAGGGCTTGCAAACATTCAGTACTTC. Its translation is CASSGLANIQYF. The chain has TRBV6-5 and TRBJ2-4; the D gene is possibly TRBD1 (5 bases). The germline CDR1 and CDR2 sequences are MNHEY and SVGAGI. CDR3 length: 12 amino acids. Trimming cost V 8 bases and J 6 bases, with 11 bases left between them.

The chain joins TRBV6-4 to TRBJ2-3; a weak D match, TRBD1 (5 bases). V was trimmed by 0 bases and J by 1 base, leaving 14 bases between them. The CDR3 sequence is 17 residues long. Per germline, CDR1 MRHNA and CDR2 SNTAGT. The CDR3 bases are TGTGCCAGCAGTGACTCCCCTTTCGGCAGGGGCACAGATACGCAGTATTTT. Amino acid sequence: CASSDSPFGRGTDTQYF.

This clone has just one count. CDR3 nucleotide sequence: TGTGCCAGCAGCTTGGAGCGGGAAACCACAGATACGCAGTATTTT. It codes for CASSLERETTDTQYF. This chain connects TRBV5-4 to TRBJ2-3; TRBD2 matches at 7 bases. Per the germline V gene, CDR1 is SGHNT and CDR2 is YYREEE (reference sequence). CDR3 length: 15 residues. J lost 2 bases, V lost 0 bases, and 3 bases had no gene match.

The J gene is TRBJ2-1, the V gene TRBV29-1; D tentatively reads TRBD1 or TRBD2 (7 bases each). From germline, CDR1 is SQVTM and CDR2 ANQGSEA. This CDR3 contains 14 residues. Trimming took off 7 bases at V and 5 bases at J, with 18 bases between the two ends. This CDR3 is CSGLRGGAHNEQFF. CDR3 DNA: TGCAGCGGTCTCAGGGGGGGGGCCCACAATGAGCAGTTCTTC.

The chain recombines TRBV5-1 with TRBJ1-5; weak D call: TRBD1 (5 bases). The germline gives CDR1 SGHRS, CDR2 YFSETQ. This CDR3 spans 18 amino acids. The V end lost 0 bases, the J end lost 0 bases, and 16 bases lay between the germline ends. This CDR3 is CASSLDAQGLNSNQPQHF. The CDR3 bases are TGCGCCAGCAGCTTGGATGCGCAGGGTTTAAATAGCAATCAGCCCCAGCATTTT.

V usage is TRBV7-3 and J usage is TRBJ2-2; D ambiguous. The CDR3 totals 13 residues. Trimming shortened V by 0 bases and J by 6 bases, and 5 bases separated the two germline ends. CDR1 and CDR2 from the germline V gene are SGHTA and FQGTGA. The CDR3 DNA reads TGTGCCAGCAGCTTAACCAGCGCCGGGGAGCTGTTTTTT. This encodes CASSLTSAGELFF.

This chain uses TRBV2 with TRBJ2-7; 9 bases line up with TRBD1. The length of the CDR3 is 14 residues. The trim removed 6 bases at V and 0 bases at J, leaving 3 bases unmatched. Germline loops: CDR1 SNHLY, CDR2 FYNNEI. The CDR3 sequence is CASRLDRGSYEQYF. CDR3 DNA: TGTGCCAGCAGGCTGGACAGGGGCTCCTACGAGCAGTACTTC.

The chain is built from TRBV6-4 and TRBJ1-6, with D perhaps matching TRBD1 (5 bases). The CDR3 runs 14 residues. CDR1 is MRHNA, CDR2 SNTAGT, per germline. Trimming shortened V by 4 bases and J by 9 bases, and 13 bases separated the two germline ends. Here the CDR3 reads CASSATVYGSPLHF. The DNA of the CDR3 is TGTGCCAGCAGTGCGACAGTCTATGGTTCACCCCTCCACTTT.

CDR3 region: CASAMDRGGTGELFF. For the CDR3, the DNA is TGTGCCAGCGCGATGGACAGGGGGGGCACCGGGGAGCTGTTTTTT. This sequence joins TRBV2 and TRBJ2-2; 10 bases align to TRBD1. The CDR3 sequence is 15 residues long. The V and J ends lost 8 bases and 4 bases, in that order; junction bases with no gene match: 7. In germline, CDR1 is SNHLY, CDR2 FYNNEI.

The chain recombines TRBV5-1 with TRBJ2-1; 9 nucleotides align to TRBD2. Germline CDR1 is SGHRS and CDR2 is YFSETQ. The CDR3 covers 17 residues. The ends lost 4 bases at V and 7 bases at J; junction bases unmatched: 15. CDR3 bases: TGCGCCAGCAGCCTCCAGTGGAGCGGGGGGCCTAGGAATGAGCAGTTCTTC. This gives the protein CASSLQWSGGPRNEQFF.

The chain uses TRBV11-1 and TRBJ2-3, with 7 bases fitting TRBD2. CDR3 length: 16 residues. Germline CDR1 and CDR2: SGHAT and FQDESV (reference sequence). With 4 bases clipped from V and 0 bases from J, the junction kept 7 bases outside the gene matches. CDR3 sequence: CASSSGGDYSTDTQYF. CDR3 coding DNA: TGTGCCAGCAGCTCCGGTGGGGACTATAGCACAGATACGCAGTATTTT.

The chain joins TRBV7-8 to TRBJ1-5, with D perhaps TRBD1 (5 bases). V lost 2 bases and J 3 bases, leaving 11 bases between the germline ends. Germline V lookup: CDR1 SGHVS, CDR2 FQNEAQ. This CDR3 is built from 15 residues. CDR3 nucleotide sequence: TGTGCCAGCAGCTTAATTGGGGGGATCAATCAGCCCCAGCATTTT. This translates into CASSLIGGINQPQHF.

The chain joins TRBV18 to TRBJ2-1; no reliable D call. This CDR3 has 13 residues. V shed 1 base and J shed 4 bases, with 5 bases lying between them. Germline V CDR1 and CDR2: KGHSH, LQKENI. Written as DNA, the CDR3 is TGTGCCAGCTCACCACTAAGGTACAATGAGCAGTTCTTC. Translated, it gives CASSPLRYNEQFF.

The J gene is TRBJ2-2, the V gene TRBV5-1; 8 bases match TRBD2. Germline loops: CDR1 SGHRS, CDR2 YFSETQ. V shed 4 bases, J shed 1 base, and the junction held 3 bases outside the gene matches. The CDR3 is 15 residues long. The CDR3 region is CASSPGGVNTGELFF. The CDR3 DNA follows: TGCGCCAGCAGCCCCGGGGGGGTGAACACCGGGGAGCTGTTTTTT.

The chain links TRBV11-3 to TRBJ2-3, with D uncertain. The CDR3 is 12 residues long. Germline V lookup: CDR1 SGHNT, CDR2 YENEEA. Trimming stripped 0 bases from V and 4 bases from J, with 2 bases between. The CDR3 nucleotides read TGTGCCAGCAGCTTAGAGGCAGATACGCAGTATTTT. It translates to CASSLEADTQYF.

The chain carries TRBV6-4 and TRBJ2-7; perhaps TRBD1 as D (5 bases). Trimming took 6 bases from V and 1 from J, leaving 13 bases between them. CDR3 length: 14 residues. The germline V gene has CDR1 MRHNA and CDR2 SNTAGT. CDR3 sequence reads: CASSATATSYEQYF. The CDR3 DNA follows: TGTGCCAGCAGCGCGACAGCAACTTCCTACGAGCAGTACTTC.

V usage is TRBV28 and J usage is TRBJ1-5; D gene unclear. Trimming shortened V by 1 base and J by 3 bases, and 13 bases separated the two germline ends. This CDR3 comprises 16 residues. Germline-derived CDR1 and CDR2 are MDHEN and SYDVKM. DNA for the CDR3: TGTGCCAGCAGTTTATCGACACTCCGAGCCAATCAGCCCCAGCATTTT. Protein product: CASSLSTLRANQPQHF.

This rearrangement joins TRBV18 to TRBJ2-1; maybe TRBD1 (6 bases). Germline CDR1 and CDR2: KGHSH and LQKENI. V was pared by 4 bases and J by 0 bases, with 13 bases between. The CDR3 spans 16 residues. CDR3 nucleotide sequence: TGTGCCAGCTCACGTACAGGGAAGGGCTCCTACAATGAGCAGTTCTTC. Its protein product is CASSRTGKGSYNEQFF. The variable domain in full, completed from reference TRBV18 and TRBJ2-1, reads NAGVMQNPRHLVRRRGQEARLRCSPMKGHSHVYWYRQLPEEGLKFMVYLQKENIIDESGMPKERFSAEFPKEGPSILRIQQVVRGDSAAYFCASSRTGKGSYNEQFFGPGTRLTVL.

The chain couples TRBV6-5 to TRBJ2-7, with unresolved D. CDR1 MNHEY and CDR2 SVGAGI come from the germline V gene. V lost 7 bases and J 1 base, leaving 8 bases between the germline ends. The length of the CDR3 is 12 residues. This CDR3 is CASTPNSYEQYF. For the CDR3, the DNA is TGTGCCAGCACCCCGAATTCCTACGAGCAGTACTTC.

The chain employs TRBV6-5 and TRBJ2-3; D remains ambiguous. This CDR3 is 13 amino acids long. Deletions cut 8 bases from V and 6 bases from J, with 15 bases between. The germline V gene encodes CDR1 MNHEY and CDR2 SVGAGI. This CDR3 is CASEKGNVDTQYF. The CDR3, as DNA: TGTGCCAGCGAGAAGGGAAACGTGGATACGCAGTATTTT.

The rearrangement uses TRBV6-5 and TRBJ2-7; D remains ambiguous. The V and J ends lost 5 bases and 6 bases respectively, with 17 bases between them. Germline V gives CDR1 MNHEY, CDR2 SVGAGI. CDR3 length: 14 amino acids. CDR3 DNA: TGTGCCAGCAGTAAGACTGCAGTGACCCTCGAGCAGTACTTC. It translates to CASSKTAVTLEQYF.

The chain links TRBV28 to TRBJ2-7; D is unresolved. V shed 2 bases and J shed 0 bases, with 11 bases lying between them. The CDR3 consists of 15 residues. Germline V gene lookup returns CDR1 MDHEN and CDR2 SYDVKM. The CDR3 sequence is CASSLPTQPSYEQYF. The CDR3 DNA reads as TGTGCCAGCAGTTTACCCACGCAGCCCTCCTACGAGCAGTACTTC.

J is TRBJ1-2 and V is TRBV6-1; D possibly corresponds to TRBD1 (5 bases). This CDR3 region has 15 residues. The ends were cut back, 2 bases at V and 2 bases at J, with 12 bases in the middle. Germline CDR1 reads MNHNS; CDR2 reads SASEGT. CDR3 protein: CASSENKGLNYGYTF. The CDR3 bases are TGTGCCAGCAGTGAAAACAAGGGGCTAAACTATGGCTACACCTTC.

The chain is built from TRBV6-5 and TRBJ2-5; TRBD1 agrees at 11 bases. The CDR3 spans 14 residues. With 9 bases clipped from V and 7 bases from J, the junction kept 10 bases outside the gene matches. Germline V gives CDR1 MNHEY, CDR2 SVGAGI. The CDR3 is CASHEPGQGVTQYF. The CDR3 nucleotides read TGTGCCAGTCACGAACCGGGACAGGGGGTGACCCAGTACTTC.

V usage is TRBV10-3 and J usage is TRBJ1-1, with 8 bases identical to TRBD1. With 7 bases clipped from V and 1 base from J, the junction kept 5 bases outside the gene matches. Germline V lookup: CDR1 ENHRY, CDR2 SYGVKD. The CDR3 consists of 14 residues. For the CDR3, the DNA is TGTGCCATCAACGCCGGGACAGGGAACACTGAAGCTTTCTTT. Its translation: CAINAGTGNTEAFF.

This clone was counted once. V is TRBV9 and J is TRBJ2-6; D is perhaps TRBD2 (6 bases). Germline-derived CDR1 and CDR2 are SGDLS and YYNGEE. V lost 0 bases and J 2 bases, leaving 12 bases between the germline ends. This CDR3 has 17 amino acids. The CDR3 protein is CASSVAGSGAGANVLTF. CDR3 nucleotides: TGTGCCAGCAGCGTAGCAGGTTCGGGGGCTGGGGCCAACGTCCTGACTTTC.

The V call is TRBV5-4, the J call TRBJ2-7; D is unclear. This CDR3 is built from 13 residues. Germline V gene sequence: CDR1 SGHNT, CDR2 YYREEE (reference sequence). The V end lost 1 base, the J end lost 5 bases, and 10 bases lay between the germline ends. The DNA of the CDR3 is TGTGCCAGCAGCTTGACTGGCGGAGACGAGCAGTACTTC. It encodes CASSLTGGDEQYF.